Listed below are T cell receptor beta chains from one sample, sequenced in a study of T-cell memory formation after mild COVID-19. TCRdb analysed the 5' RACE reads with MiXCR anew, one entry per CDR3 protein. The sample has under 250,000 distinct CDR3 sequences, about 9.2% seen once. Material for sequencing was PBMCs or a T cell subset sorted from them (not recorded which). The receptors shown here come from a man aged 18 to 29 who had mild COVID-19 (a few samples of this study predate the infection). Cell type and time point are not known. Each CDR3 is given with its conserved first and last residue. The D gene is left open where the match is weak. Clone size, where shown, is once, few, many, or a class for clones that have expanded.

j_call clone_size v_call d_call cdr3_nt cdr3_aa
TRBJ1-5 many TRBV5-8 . TGTGCCAGCAGCTTGGGGGTTCACCCCCAGCATTTT CASSLGVHPQHF
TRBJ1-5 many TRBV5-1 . TGCGCCAGCAGCGTCGGGGAGCATAGCAATCAGCCCCAGCATTTT CASSVGEHSNQPQHF
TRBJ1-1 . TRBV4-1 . TGCGCCAGCAGGGGGACGCTCAAGAACACTGAAGCTTTCTTT CASRGTLKNTEAFF
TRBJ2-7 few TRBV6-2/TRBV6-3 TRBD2 TGTGCCAGCAGGCCGCGACTAGCGGCCTACGAGCAGTACTTC CASRPRLAAYEQYF
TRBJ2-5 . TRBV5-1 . TGCGCCAGCAGCTCCTCGGGTGCAGCTGAAGAGACCCAGTACTTC CASSSSGAAEETQYF
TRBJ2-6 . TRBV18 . TGTGCCAGCTCACCTTGGACGGACAAGGAAGGGGCCAACGTCCTGACTTTC CASSPWTDKEGANVLTF
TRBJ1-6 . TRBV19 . TGTGCCAGTAGTATAGATGGCAGCCAAACCTATAATTCACCCCTCCACTTT CASSIDGSQTYNSPLHF
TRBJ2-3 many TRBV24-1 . TGTGCCACCAGTGATTCGGGGACGGCTAGCACAGATACGCAGTATTTT CATSDSGTASTDTQYF
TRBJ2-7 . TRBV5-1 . TGCGCCAGCAGCTTGGAGGTGGGGCCGTCCTACGAGCAGTACTTC CASSLEVGPSYEQYF
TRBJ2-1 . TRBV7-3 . TGTGCCAGCAGCTCGGCTCTGGGGAGTGAGCAGTTCTTC CASSSALGSEQFF
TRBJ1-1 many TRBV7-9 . TGTGCCAGCAACCCATCGGGTATGAACACTGAAGCTTTCTTT CASNPSGMNTEAFF
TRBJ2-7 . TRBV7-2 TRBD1 TGTGCCAGCAGCAAAGACAGGGGATACGAGCAGTACTTC CASSKDRGYEQYF
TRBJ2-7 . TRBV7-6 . TGTGCCAGCAGCTTAGGAGAGGGTCTCTACGAGCAGTACTTC CASSLGEGLYEQYF
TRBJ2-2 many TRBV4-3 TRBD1 TGCGCCAGCAGAGGACAGGGGGGGAGCACCGGGGAGCTGTTTTTT CASRGQGGSTGELFF
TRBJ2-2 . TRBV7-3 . TGTGCCAGCAAAACAGTGGCTTACACCGGGGAGCTGTTTTTT CASKTVAYTGELFF
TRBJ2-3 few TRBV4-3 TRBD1 TGCGCCAGCAGCCAGGACAGGCGGAACACAGATACGCAGTATTTT CASSQDRRNTDTQYF
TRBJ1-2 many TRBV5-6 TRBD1 TGTGCCAGCAGCACCGCCGGACAGGGCTACTATGGCTACACCTTC CASSTAGQGYYGYTF
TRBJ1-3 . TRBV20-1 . TGCAGTGCTAGAGATTGGGGCGGTGGAAACACCATATATTTT CSARDWGGGNTIYF
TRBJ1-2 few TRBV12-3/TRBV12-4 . TGTGCCAGCAGTCCGAGACAGACTCTCTATGGCTACACCTTC CASSPRQTLYGYTF
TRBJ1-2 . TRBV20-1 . TGCAGTGCTAGAGGAGGCGGCTACACCTTC CSARGGGYTF
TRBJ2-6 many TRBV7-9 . TGTGCCAGCAGCTCCTATGATGCCTCTGGGGCCAACGTCCTGACTTTC CASSSYDASGANVLTF
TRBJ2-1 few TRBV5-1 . TGCGCCAGCAGCGACCTAGAGGGCGCCGAGCAGTTCTTC CASSDLEGAEQFF
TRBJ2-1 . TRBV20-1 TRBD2 TGCAGTGCTAGAGATCGGGGGGGCGCTTACAATGAGCAGTTCTTC CSARDRGGAYNEQFF
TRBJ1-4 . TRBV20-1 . TGCAGTGCTATAGACAGTCTCAATGAAAAACTGTTTTTT CSAIDSLNEKLFF
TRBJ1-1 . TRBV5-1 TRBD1 TGCGCCAGCAGCTCGGGACAGGGGGCAAATGAAGCTTTCTTT CASSSGQGANEAFF
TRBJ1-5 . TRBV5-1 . TGCGCCAGCAGCCCACTCGGACAGCTAGATCAGCCCCAGCATTTT CASSPLGQLDQPQHF